A single sample gave rise to the 28 T cell receptor beta chains below, sequenced in a study of blood T cell repertoires in COVID-19. Some clones are missing from TCRdb's copy, which holds only in-frame ones; the method was immunoSEQ multiplex PCR. The sample lists around 100,000 clones, 87% occurring once. Material for sequencing was peripheral blood. The receptors originated from a human donor in a cohort sampled during active COVID-19.

The genes are TRBV27 and TRBJ2-1; 9 bases agree with TRBD2. This CDR3 comprises 14 residues. The germline gives CDR1 MNHEY, CDR2 SMNVEV (reference sequence). J was trimmed by 2 bases and V by 5 bases; bases with no gene match: 1. This CDR3 is CASSAGGPYNEQFF. The CDR3 nucleotides are TGTGCCAGCAGTGCGGGGGGGCCCTACAATGAGCAGTTCTTC.

This rearrangement joins TRBV28 to TRBJ1-1, with unresolved D. CDR3 length: 12 amino acids. Germline loops: CDR1 MDHEN, CDR2 SYDVKM. The V end was cut by 6 bases, the J end by 1 base, with 6 bases between. The CDR3 nucleotides are TGTGCCAGCAGAGCTCCGAACACTGAAGCTTTCTTT. This translates into CASRAPNTEAFF.

The chain is built from TRBV21-1 and TRBJ2-3; TRBD2, the table's D call, lacks a check against the DNA. TRBV21-1 is a recognized pseudogene. The CDR3 totals 15 residues. CDR3 loop: CASSKALAGTDTQYF. The CDR3 DNA is TGTGCCAGCAGCAAAGCGCTAGCGGGGACAGATACGCAGTATTTT.

The table lists this clone with a count of one. This chain uses TRBV4-1 with TRBJ2-5; 7 bases map to TRBD2. Germline V gene lookup returns CDR1 MGHRA and CDR2 YSYEKL. J gave up 5 bases and V 1 base, and 10 bases lay outside the gene matches. CDR3 length equals 16 residues. The CDR3 region has the DNA TGCGCCAGCAGCCAAGCGGTAGGGAGGGGCCGGGAGACCCAGTACTTC. This sequence encodes CASSQAVGRGRETQYF.

The chain employs TRBV28 and TRBJ2-7, with a tentative D call TRBD1 (5 bases). The germline CDR1 and CDR2 sequences are MDHEN and SYDVKM. The CDR3 is 15 residues long. The V and J ends lost 5 bases and 3 bases respectively, with 17 bases between them. In DNA form, the CDR3 reads TGTGCCAGCAGTACCAGGGTTTTGGCCCTCTACGAGCAGTACTTC. This sequence encodes CASSTRVLALYEQYF. Full variable domain (missing parts from reference TRBV28 and TRBJ2-7): DVKVTQSSRYLVKRTGEKVFLECVQDMDHENMFWYRQDPGLGLRLIYFSYDVKMKEKGDIPEGYSVSREKKERFSLILESASTNQTSMYLCASSTRVLALYEQYFGPGTRLTVT.

This clone has a handful of counts. The chain employs TRBV4-1 and TRBJ2-7; a possible D gene is TRBD2 (6 bases). V dropped 4 bases and J dropped 0 bases, with 16 bases sitting between them. Per germline, CDR1 MGHRA and CDR2 YSYEKL. The CDR3 spans 16 residues. This chain's CDR3 is CASSPFWGRNSYEQYF. The CDR3 DNA reads as TGCGCCAGCAGCCCGTTTTGGGGGAGGAACTCCTACGAGCAGTACTTC.

V gene TRBV7-9 combines with J gene TRBJ1-2; 7 positions match TRBD1. Unmatched junction bases numbered 3, after V lost 1 base and J lost 4 bases. CDR3 length equals 14 residues. In germline, CDR1 is SEHNR, CDR2 FQNEAQ (reference sequence). For the CDR3, the DNA is TGTGCCAGCAGCTTAGACAGGGGAGGCTATGGCTACACCTTC. Translated: CASSLDRGGYGYTF.

The chain couples TRBV13 to TRBJ2-3; D gene unclear. This CDR3 has 13 residues. In germline, CDR1 is PRHDT, CDR2 FYEKMQ (reference sequence). Trimming pared 5 bases from V and 0 bases from J, leaving 6 bases between. CDR3 sequence reads: CASSLRSTDTQYF. The CDR3 DNA reads as TGTGCCAGCAGCCTCAGGAGCACAGATACGCAGTATTTT.

The DNA for the CDR3 is TGTGCCAGCAGCCAAGATCGGCGGGGCGTGGAGACCCAGTACTTC. Translating gives CASSQDRRGVETQYF. This chain connects TRBV3-1 (or the pseudogene TRBV3-2) to TRBJ2-5; a possible D gene is TRBD2 (6 bases). Germline values: CDR1 LGHDT, CDR2 YNNKEL (reference sequence). Trimming took 0 bases from V and 5 from J, leaving 13 bases between them. CDR3 length: 15 residues.

This chain links TRBV5-1 with TRBJ2-7; D perhaps matches TRBD1 (5 bases). CDR3 length: 16 amino acids. The germline V gene encodes CDR1 SGHRS and CDR2 YFSETQ. V shed 0 bases and J shed 5 bases, with 18 bases lying between them. Here the CDR3 reads CASSLGPQDAFNEQYF. CDR3 coding DNA: TGCGCCAGCAGCTTGGGGCCACAGGACGCCTTTAACGAGCAGTACTTC.

The rearrangement links TRBV29-1 to TRBJ1-4; weak D call: TRBD1 (5 bases). V was trimmed by 0 bases and J by 8 bases, leaving 19 bases between them. Per germline, CDR1 SQVTM and CDR2 ANQGSEA. This CDR3 has 16 amino acids. CDR3 sequence (DNA): TGCAGCGTTGAAGACGGTTGGGTGGGGGGAAAGGAAAAACTGTTTTTT. Translated, it gives CSVEDGWVGGKEKLFF.

The gene calls are TRBV7-8 and TRBJ2-7, with D unresolved. CDR3 length: 12 residues. CDR1 is SGHVS, CDR2 FQNEAQ, per germline. V gave up 1 base and J gave up 3 bases, with 4 bases separating them. The CDR3 is CASSLGDYEQYF. CDR3 coding DNA: TGTGCCAGCAGCTTAGGCGACTACGAGCAGTACTTC.

The rearrangement joins TRBV9 to TRBJ2-3, with a possible D match to TRBD2 (5 bases). CDR1 SGDLS and CDR2 YYNGEE come from the germline V gene. The CDR3 spans 16 residues. Trimming removed 2 bases at V and 0 bases at J, with 13 bases between. CDR3 protein: CASSVSSPLSTDTQYF. CDR3 nucleotide sequence: TGTGCCAGCAGCGTCTCTAGCCCGCTAAGCACAGATACGCAGTATTTT.

This chain joins TRBV4-2 and TRBJ2-3; 15 bases map to TRBD2. Per the germline V gene, CDR1 is LGHNA and CDR2 is YNFKEQ. J gave up 1 base and V 5 bases, and 7 bases lay outside the gene matches. CDR3 length: 18 amino acids. The CDR3: CASSKTWTSGGGTDTQYF. The CDR3 DNA is TGTGCCAGCAGCAAGACGTGGACTAGCGGGGGGGGCACAGATACGCAGTATTTT.

The V and J genes are TRBV2 and TRBJ1-2; weak D call: TRBD1 (5 bases). Germline assignment: CDR1 SNHLY and CDR2 FYNNEI. Trimming left V 3 bases short and J 7 bases short, with 15 bases between. The CDR3 is 14 residues long. Written as DNA, the CDR3 is TGTGCCAGCAGTGACAGGGCGGCGTCTGGTGGCTACACCTTC. This translates into CASSDRAASGGYTF.

This clone was counted a few times. The chain links TRBV5-4 to TRBJ2-7, with unresolved D. Deletions cut 0 bases from V and 0 bases from J, with 10 bases between. Germline V gene lookup returns CDR1 SGHNT and CDR2 YYREEE (reference sequence). The length of the CDR3 is 15 residues. This CDR3 reads CASSLALGSSYEQYF. The CDR3 coding sequence is TGTGCCAGCAGCTTGGCCTTGGGCAGCTCCTACGAGCAGTACTTC.

This clone was observed a single time. The V and J genes are TRBV5-4 and TRBJ1-4; 9 nucleotides line up with TRBD1. This CDR3 comprises 16 residues. Germline V lookup: CDR1 SGHNT, CDR2 YYREEE (reference sequence). J was trimmed by 3 bases and V by 4 bases; bases with no gene match: 7. The CDR3 nucleotides are TGTGCCAGCAGCAAGAATACAGGGGGCCCTAATGAAAAACTGTTTTTT. This translates into CASSKNTGGPNEKLFF.

CDR3 in amino acids: CASSQFSGNTIYF. Here the CDR3 DNA reads TGTGCCAGCAGTCAGTTCTCTGGAAACACCATATATTTT. V and J are TRBV28 and TRBJ1-3; D is unresolved. Germline V gene lookup returns CDR1 MDHEN and CDR2 SYDVKM. Trimming shortened V by 5 bases and J by 0 bases, and 5 bases separated the two germline ends. The CDR3 runs to 13 residues.

V gene TRBV4-1 combines with J gene TRBJ1-2, with 11 bases fitting TRBD1. CDR3 size: 15 residues. Trimming removed 6 bases from V and 8 bases from J; junction bases left unmatched: 11. Germline CDR1 is MGHRA and CDR2 is YSYEKL. In DNA, the CDR3 is TGCGCCAGCAGAGACTTCCGGGACAGGGGGAGAGGCTACACCTTC. Amino acids: CASRDFRDRGRGYTF.

This sequence joins TRBV24-1 and TRBJ2-7; 7 nucleotides align to TRBD1. CDR3 length equals 15 residues. Trimming cost V 4 bases and J 1 base; bases outside gene matches: 6. Germline CDR1 is KGHDR and CDR2 is SFDVKD. The CDR3 nucleotides are TGTGCCACCAGTGACCGGACAGGCCATTCCTACGAGCAGTACTTC. Translated, it gives CATSDRTGHSYEQYF.

V gene TRBV9 combines with J gene TRBJ2-3, with TRBD1 matching 9 bases. CDR1 is SGDLS, CDR2 YYNGEE, per germline. The ends lost 4 bases at V and 5 bases at J; junction bases unmatched: 5. The CDR3 has 14 amino acids. The CDR3: CASSLGDRVDTQYF. The CDR3 DNA sequence: TGTGCCAGCAGCCTGGGGGACAGGGTAGATACGCAGTATTTT.

This clone was detected once. This chain uses TRBV21-1 with TRBJ2-1; the D call in the table, TRBD2, was not verified against the DNA. TRBV21-1 is marked as a pseudogene. The CDR3 length is 18 residues. Here the CDR3 reads CASSKHASGGAIYNEQFF. In DNA, the CDR3 is TGTGCCAGCAGCAAGCACGCTAGCGGGGGGGCCATCTACAATGAGCAGTTCTTC.

The chain employs TRBV3-1 (or the pseudogene TRBV3-2) and TRBJ2-5; 7 positions agree with TRBD1. Germline CDR1 reads LGHDT; CDR2 reads YNNKEL (reference sequence). V lost 1 base, J lost 4 bases, and 9 bases stayed unmatched. This CDR3 spans 16 amino acids. CDR3: CASSQGNTGVGETQYF. In DNA form, the CDR3 reads TGTGCCAGCAGCCAAGGGAATACAGGGGTCGGAGAGACCCAGTACTTC.

V is TRBV6-1 and J is TRBJ2-5; 7 bases map to TRBD1. The germline CDR1 and CDR2 sequences are MNHNS and SASEGT. This CDR3 spans 13 amino acids. V lost 3 bases, J lost 3 bases, and 1 base stayed unmatched. CDR3 in amino acids: CASSEGQKETQYF. CDR3 nucleotide sequence: TGTGCCAGCAGTGAGGGACAGAAAGAGACCCAGTACTTC.

The chain has TRBV28 and TRBJ1-5, with D maybe TRBD1 (6 bases). Trimming left V 1 base short and J 5 bases short, with 12 bases between. The CDR3 totals 15 residues. The V gene's germline CDR1 is MDHEN and CDR2 SYDVKM. DNA for the CDR3: TGTGCCAGCAGTTTATCACAGGGCGACCATCAGCCCCAGCATTTT. Residues: CASSLSQGDHQPQHF.

The V gene is TRBV13, the J gene TRBJ1-2; TRBD1 aligns across 7 bases. Germline V gives CDR1 PRHDT, CDR2 FYEKMQ (reference sequence). The CDR3 loop spans 15 amino acids. The V segment lost 5 bases and the J segment 4 bases; nucleotides outside the gene matches: 10. The CDR3 protein is CASSPPGQYAYGYTF. In nucleotides, the CDR3 is TGTGCCAGCAGCCCACCGGGACAGTACGCCTATGGCTACACCTTC.

The CDR3 protein is CATSDPGKTGPETQYF. CDR3 in DNA: TGTGCCACCAGTGATCCGGGGAAGACAGGGCCGGAGACCCAGTACTTC. J is TRBJ2-5 and V is TRBV24-1, with 7 bases identical to TRBD1. The CDR3 totals 16 residues. Germline CDR1 and CDR2: KGHDR and SFDVKD. The junction had 11 bases not matched to a gene; V was cut back by 3 bases and J by 5 bases.

V usage is TRBV28 and J usage is TRBJ1-2; unclear D gene. With 6 bases removed from V and 5 bases from J, the gap between germline ends came to 16 bases. The CDR3 has 14 amino acids. The germline V gene has CDR1 MDHEN and CDR2 SYDVKM. Here the CDR3 reads CASSASGRSYGYTF. The CDR3 coding sequence is TGTGCCAGCAGCGCCAGCGGACGTTCATATGGCTACACCTTC.